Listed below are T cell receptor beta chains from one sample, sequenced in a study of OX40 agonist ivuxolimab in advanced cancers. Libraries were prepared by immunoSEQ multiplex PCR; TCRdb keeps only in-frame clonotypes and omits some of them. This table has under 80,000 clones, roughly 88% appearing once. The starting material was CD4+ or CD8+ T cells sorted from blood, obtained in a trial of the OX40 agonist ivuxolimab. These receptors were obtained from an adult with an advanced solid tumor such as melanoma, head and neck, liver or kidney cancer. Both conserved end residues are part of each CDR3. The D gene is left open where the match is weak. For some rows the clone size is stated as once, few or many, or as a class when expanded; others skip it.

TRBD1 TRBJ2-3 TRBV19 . CASSMVGRGQGDTQYF TGTGCCAGTAGCATGGTTGGCAGGGGGCAGGGAGATACGCAGTATTTT
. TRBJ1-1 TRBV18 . CASSKNAMNTEAFF TGTGCCAGCTCAAAGAACGCCATGAACACTGAAGCTTTCTTT
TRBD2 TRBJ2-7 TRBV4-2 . CASSQKTAGSYEQYF TGTGCCAGCAGCCAAAAAACAGCGGGATCCTACGAGCAGTACTTC
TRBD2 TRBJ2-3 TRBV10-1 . CASSGSSGGSGTQYF TGCGCCAGCAGTGGTTCTAGCGGGGGGTCAGGTACGCAGTATTTT
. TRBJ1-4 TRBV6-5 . CASSYQPLGKLFF TGTGCCAGCAGTTACCAGCCCCTAGGAAAACTGTTTTTT
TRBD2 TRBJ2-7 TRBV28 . CASTTLAGFYEQYF TGTGCCAGCACCACTTTAGCGGGATTCTACGAGCAGTACTTC
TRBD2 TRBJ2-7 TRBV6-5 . CASSGLAGDEQYF TGTGCCAGCAGTGGACTAGCGGGAGACGAGCAGTACTTC
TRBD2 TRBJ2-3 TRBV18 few CASSTRTSGRPDTQYF TGTGCCAGCTCAACTCGGACTAGCGGGAGACCGGATACGCAGTATTTT
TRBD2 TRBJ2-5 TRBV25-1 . CASSDVMASGETQYF TGTGCCAGCAGTGATGTAATGGCTAGCGGTGAGACCCAGTACTTC
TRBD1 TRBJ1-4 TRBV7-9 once CASSFGQGEKLFF TGTGCCAGCAGCTTCGGACAGGGGGAAAAACTGTTTTTT
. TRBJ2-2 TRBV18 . CASSPGNGNTGELFF TGTGCCAGCTCACCAGGGAACGGGAACACCGGGGAGCTGTTTTTT
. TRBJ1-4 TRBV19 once CASSDPRTSSTNEKLFF TGTGCCAGTAGTGATCCGAGGACCAGTTCAACTAATGAAAAACTGTTTTTT
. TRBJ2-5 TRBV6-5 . CASSTTEIQETQYF TGTGCCAGCAGCACCACAGAGATCCAAGAGACCCAGTACTTC
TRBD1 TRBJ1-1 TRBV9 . CASSEQGADTEAFF TGTGCCAGCAGCGAACAGGGGGCGGACACTGAAGCTTTCTTT
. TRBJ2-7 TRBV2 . CASSDGTSLSYEQYF TGTGCCAGCAGTGACGGTACGTCCCTCTCCTACGAGCAGTACTTC
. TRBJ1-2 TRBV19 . CASSIRTEANYGYTF TGTGCCAGTAGCATCAGGACGGAAGCTAACTATGGCTACACCTTC
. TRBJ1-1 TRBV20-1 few CSVRFTEAFF TGCAGTGTGAGGTTCACTGAAGCTTTCTTT
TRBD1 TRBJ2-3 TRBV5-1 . CASSPRTGGSDTQYF TGCGCCAGCAGCCCGAGGACAGGGGGCTCAGATACGCAGTATTTT
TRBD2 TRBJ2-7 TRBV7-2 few CASSLFRGRGYEQYF TGTGCCAGCAGCTTATTCCGCGGGAGAGGCTACGAGCAGTACTTC
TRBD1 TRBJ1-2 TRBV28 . CASSTTGGNYGYTF TGTGCCAGCAGTACCACAGGGGGCAACTATGGCTACACCTTC
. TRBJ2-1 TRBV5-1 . CASSLSWLSYNEQFF TGCGCCAGCAGCTTGTCCTGGCTTTCCTACAATGAGCAGTTCTTC
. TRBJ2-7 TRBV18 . CASSPQQNSYEQYF TGTGCCAGCTCACCACAACAGAACTCCTACGAGCAGTACTTC
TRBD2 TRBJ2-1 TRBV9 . CASSLMTSGTVNEQFF TGTGCCAGCAGCCTTATGACTAGCGGGACGGTGAATGAGCAGTTCTTC
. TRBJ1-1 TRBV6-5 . CASSERGLEAFF TGTGCCAGCAGTGAAAGGGGGTTAGAAGCTTTCTTT
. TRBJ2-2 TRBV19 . CASTKVGTGELFF TGTGCCAGTACTAAAGTTGGCACCGGGGAGCTGTTTTTT
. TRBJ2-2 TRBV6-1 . CASRVAGDRVFF TGTGCCAGCAGAGTCGCAGGGGACCGGGTGTTTTTT
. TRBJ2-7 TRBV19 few CASSTTYRGNSYEQYF TGTGCCAGTAGTACAACTTATCGCGGGAACTCCTACGAGCAGTACTTC
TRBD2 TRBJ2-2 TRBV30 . CAWTSGRSAGELFF TGTGCCTGGACTAGCGGGAGGTCAGCCGGGGAGCTGTTTTTT
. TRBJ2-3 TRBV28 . CASSAYDTDTQYF TGTGCCAGCAGTGCCTACGACACAGATACGCAGTATTTT
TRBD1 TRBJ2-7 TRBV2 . CASGTGGLGLNYEQYF TGTGCCAGCGGGACAGGGGGGCTTGGGTTAAACTACGAGCAGTACTTC
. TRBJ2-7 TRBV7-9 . CASSFRTAFYEQYF TGTGCCAGCAGCTTCAGGACAGCGTTCTACGAGCAGTACTTC
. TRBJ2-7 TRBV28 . CASSFQWEQYF TGTGCCAGCAGTTTCCAGTGGGAGCAGTACTTC
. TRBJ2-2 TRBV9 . CASSVDLSPGELFF TGTGCCAGCAGCGTCGACCTTAGCCCCGGGGAGCTGTTTTTT
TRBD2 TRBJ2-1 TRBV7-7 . CASSDGTSGKNEQFF TGTGCTAGCAGCGACGGGACTAGCGGGAAAAATGAGCAGTTCTTC
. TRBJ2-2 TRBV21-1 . CASSPLRTGQRKNTGELFF TGTGCCAGCAGCCCGCTTAGGACAGGGCAGCGGAAGAACACCGGGGAGCTGTTTTTT
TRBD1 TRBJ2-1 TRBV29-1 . CSVVLRTGSYNEQFF TGCAGCGTTGTGCTCCGGACAGGCTCCTACAATGAGCAGTTCTTC
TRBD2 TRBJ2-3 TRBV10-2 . CASNPSSGVDTQYF TGCGCCAGCAATCCGTCTAGCGGGGTAGATACGCAGTATTTT
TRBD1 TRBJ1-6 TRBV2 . CASRVGTGSSPLHF TGTGCCAGCAGAGTCGGGACAGGATCTTCACCCCTCCACTTT
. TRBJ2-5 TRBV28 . CASSFGQGGGETQYF TGTGCCAGCAGTTTCGGTCAGGGAGGGGGAGAGACCCAGTACTTC
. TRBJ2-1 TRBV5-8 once CASSYRDRVYNEQFF TGTGCCAGCAGCTACCGGGACCGGGTCTACAATGAGCAGTTCTTC
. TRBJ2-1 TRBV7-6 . CASSLVGSGENNEQFF TGTGCCAGCAGCTTAGTCGGGTCGGGAGAAAACAATGAGCAGTTCTTC
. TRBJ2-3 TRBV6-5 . CASSYSRTVPDTQYF TGTGCCAGCAGTTACTCTCGAACCGTCCCAGATACGCAGTATTTT
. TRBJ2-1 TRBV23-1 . CASSVGQSSYNEQFF TGCGCCAGCAGCGTCGGACAGTCCTCCTACAATGAGCAGTTCTTC
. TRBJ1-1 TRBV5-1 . CASSLSGKLNTEAFF TGCGCCAGCAGCTTGTCAGGCAAATTGAACACTGAAGCTTTCTTT
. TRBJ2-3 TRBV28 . CASSLYRRAGLDTQYF TGTGCCAGCAGTTTATACCGCCGGGCGGGCCTTGATACGCAGTATTTT
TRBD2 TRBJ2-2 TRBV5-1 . CASSLESGRENGELFF TGCGCCAGCAGCCTAGAGAGCGGGAGGGAGAACGGGGAGCTGTTTTTT
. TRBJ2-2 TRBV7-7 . CASSLAPTTTGELFF TGTGCTAGCAGCTTAGCCCCGACTACCACCGGGGAGCTGTTTTTT